This TCR beta chain was profiled in a study of identical twins. Donors uniformly comprised healthy Caucasians. TCRdb reanalysed the 5' RACE reads using MiXCR and keeps one entry per CDR3 protein. This table has 750,000 to 950,000 distinct CDR3 sequences, 12% appearing once. This clonotype was detected only a few times. The data were also submitted as part of a second study, on yellow fever vaccine responses in identical twins.

Sequences were obtained from PBMCs. The origin of this receptor is a woman in her late teens or twenties in good health.

The chain's CDR3 is CSGTGNYGYTF. Here the CDR3 DNA reads TGCAGTGGGACAGGGAACTATGGCTACACCTTC. The chain is built from TRBV20-1 and TRBJ1-2, with TRBD1 matching 8 bases. Germline lookup yields CDR1 DFQATT and CDR2 SNEGSKA (reference sequence). Trimming removed 7 bases from V and 2 bases from J; junction bases left unmatched: 0. The CDR3 has 11 residues.